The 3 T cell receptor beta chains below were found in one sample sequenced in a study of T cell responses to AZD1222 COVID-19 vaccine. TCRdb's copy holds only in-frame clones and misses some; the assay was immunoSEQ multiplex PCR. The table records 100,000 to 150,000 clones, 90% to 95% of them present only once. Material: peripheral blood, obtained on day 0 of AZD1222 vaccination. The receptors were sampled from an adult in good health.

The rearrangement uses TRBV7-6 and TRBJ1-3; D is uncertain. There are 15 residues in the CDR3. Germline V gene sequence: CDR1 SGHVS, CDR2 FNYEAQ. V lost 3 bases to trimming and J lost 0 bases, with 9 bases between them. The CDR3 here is CASSLTPNSGNTIYF. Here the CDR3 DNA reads TGTGCCAGCAGCTTGACACCAAACTCTGGAAACACCATATATTTT. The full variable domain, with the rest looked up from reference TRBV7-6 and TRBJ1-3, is GAGVSQSPRYKVTKRGQDVALRCDPISGHVSLYWYRQALGQGPEFLTYFNYEAQQDKSGLPNDRFSAERPEGSISTLTIQRTEQRDSAMYRCASSLTPNSGNTIYFGEGSWLTVV.

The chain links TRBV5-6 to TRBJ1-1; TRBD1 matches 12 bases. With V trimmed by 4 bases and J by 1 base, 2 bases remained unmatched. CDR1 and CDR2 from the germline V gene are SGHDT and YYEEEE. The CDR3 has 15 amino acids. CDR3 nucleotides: TGTGCCAGCAGCCCGGGACAGGGGGCGAACACTGAAGCTTTCTTT. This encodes CASSPGQGANTEAFF.

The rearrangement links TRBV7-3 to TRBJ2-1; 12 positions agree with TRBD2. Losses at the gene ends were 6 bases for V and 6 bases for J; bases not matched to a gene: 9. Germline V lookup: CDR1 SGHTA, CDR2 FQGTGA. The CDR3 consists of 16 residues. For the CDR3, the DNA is TGTGCCAGCAGTTTTAAAGGACTAGCGGGATCCAATGAGCAGTTCTTC. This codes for CASSFKGLAGSNEQFF.